Following are 7 T cell receptor beta chains from one sample sequenced in a study of blood T cell repertoires in COVID-19. The data were produced by immunoSEQ multiplex PCR, yet TCRdb's version contains in-frame clones alone and is incomplete. Here the sample spans tens of thousands of clones, about 76% being singletons. The specimen sequenced was peripheral blood. These receptor sequences come from a human donor in a cohort sampled during active COVID-19.

The chain employs TRBV5-1 and TRBJ2-7; 15 bases are shared with TRBD2. CDR1 and CDR2 from the germline V gene are SGHRS and YFSETQ. The CDR3 is made up of 18 amino acids. J lost 2 bases, V lost 5 bases, and 11 bases had no gene match. The CDR3 is CASSVSGLAGGQAYEQYF. DNA for the CDR3: TGCGCCAGCAGTGTTTCCGGACTAGCGGGAGGGCAGGCCTACGAGCAGTACTTC.

V usage is TRBV4-1 and J usage is TRBJ2-1, with 12 bases identical to TRBD2. Germline V CDR1 and CDR2: MGHRA, YSYEKL. The CDR3 is 17 residues long. V dropped 4 bases and J dropped 0; count of bases not matched to a gene: 4. The CDR3 DNA follows: TGCGCCAGCAGCCCTCAACTAGCGGGGGGCTCCTACAATGAGCAGTTCTTC. Encoded protein: CASSPQLAGGSYNEQFF.

The chain is built from TRBV12-1 and TRBJ2-1; the DNA was not compared with TRBD2, the D call given in the table. TRBV12-1 is annotated as a pseudogene. The CDR3 sequence is 11 residues long. The CDR3 loop is CASTTTHEQFF. The CDR3 DNA follows: TGTGCCAGCACCACGACTCATGAGCAGTTCTTC.

V gene TRBV14 combines with J gene TRBJ1-2; maybe TRBD1 (6 bases). V was trimmed by 1 base and J by 2 bases, leaving 8 bases between them. The CDR3 consists of 14 residues. Looked up from germline, CDR1 is SGHDN and CDR2 is FVKESK. The CDR3 here is CASSQADRNYGYTF. In DNA, the CDR3 is TGTGCCAGCAGCCAAGCAGACAGGAACTATGGCTACACCTTC.

The genes are TRBV14 and TRBJ2-3, with 7 bases matching TRBD2. In germline, CDR1 is SGHDN, CDR2 FVKESK. V shed 0 bases, J shed 2 bases, and the junction held 8 bases outside the gene matches. There are 17 residues in the CDR3. The CDR3 sequence is CASSQEWLAEFTDTQYF. For the CDR3, the DNA is TGTGCCAGCAGCCAAGAGTGGCTAGCGGAGTTCACAGATACGCAGTATTTT.

This clone was observed a few times. This chain joins TRBV7-3 and TRBJ1-1, with TRBD1 as a possible D gene (6 bases). Trimming stripped 3 bases from V and 4 bases from J, with 12 bases between. This CDR3 region has 14 residues. Germline V gene lookup returns CDR1 SGHTA and CDR2 FQGTGA. The CDR3 coding sequence is TGTGCCAGCAGCTTGGGGGGGCTGAGCACTGAAGCTTTCTTT. Its protein product is CASSLGGLSTEAFF.

The chain couples TRBV6-5 to TRBJ1-1; TRBD1 might be the D (5 bases). Per the germline V gene, CDR1 is MNHEY and CDR2 is SVGAGI. The CDR3 consists of 11 residues. The V gene lost 6 bases and the J gene lost 8 bases, with 10 bases spanning the gap. CDR3 nucleotide sequence: TGTGCCAGCAGCCGCGGGGGGGAAGCTTTCTTT. Its protein is CASSRGGEAFF.